The 29 T cell receptor beta chains listed next were all sequenced from one sample in a study of blood T cell repertoires in COVID-19. Data came from immunoSEQ multiplex PCR; TCRdb stores just in-frame clones and leaves some out. The data contain roughly 110,000 clones, approximately 81% of them singletons. Sequencing input: peripheral blood. Every receptor here comes from a human donor in a cohort sampled during active COVID-19.

The V gene is TRBV3-1 (or the pseudogene TRBV3-2), the J gene TRBJ1-2; 7 bases align to TRBD1. The CDR3 is 16 residues long. Germline V gene lookup returns CDR1 LGHDT and CDR2 YNNKEL (reference sequence). V lost 6 bases and J lost 0; bases outside the gene matches: 10. The chain's CDR3 is CASSYWTGLANYGYTF. The DNA for the CDR3 is TGTGCCAGCAGTTACTGGACAGGCCTAGCTAACTATGGCTACACCTTC.

The chain combines TRBV7-3 with TRBJ2-7, with 11 nucleotides matching TRBD2. Trimming took 5 bases from V and 2 from J; bases not matched to a gene: 5. CDR3 size: 15 residues. Per germline, CDR1 SGHTA and CDR2 FQGTGA. CDR3 in DNA: TGTGCCAGCAGCCTTAGCGGGGGGGCTCCCTACGAGCAGTACTTC. This gives the protein CASSLSGGAPYEQYF.

The chain carries TRBV7-3 and TRBJ2-1; D is unclear. Trimming shortened V by 1 base and J by 2 bases, and 9 bases separated the two germline ends. This CDR3 has 15 residues. Germline V gene data show CDR1 as SGHTA and CDR2 as FQGTGA. In nucleotides, the CDR3 is TGTGCCAGCAGCTTAAGGGCAGGCCCCTACAATGAGCAGTTCTTC. This codes for CASSLRAGPYNEQFF. Supplemented by reference TRBV7-3 and TRBJ2-1, the full variable domain reads GAGVSQTPSNKVTEKGKYVELRCDPISGHTALYWYRQSLGQGPEFLIYFQGTGAADDSGLPNDRFFAVRPEGSVSTLKIQRTERGDSAVYLCASSLRAGPYNEQFFGPGTRLTVL.

The chain joins TRBV5-6 to TRBJ1-5; 8 bases match TRBD1. This CDR3 contains 14 residues. Germline V gene lookup returns CDR1 SGHDT and CDR2 YYEEEE. Germline trimming cut 3 bases from V and 5 bases from J; bases unmatched to any gene: 4. The CDR3 reads CASSSRQGHQPQHF. CDR3 DNA: TGTGCCAGCAGCTCCCGACAGGGGCATCAGCCCCAGCATTTT.

The V gene is TRBV25-1, the J gene TRBJ2-6; 7 bases align to TRBD1. V lost 7 bases, J lost 0 bases, and 12 bases stayed unmatched. This CDR3 is 18 amino acids long. Germline V gives CDR1 MGHDK, CDR2 SYGVNS. Here the CDR3 reads CASTSAPGQVSGANVLTF. CDR3 DNA sequence: TGTGCCAGCACATCCGCGCCTGGACAGGTCTCTGGGGCCAACGTCCTGACTTTC. The entire variable domain, with the rest obtained from reference TRBV25-1 and TRBJ2-6, is as follows: EADIYQTPRYLVIGTGKKITLECSQTMGHDKMYWYQQDPGMELHLIHYSYGVNSTEKGDLSSESTVSRIRTEHFPLTLESARPSHTSQYLCASTSAPGQVSGANVLTFGAGSRLTVL.

V gene TRBV19 combines with J gene TRBJ1-3, with D unclear. Trimming shortened V by 2 bases and J by 2 bases, and 16 bases separated the two germline ends. Germline-derived CDR1 and CDR2 are LNHDA and SQIVND (reference sequence). The CDR3 totals 17 residues. CDR3 nucleotide sequence: TGTGCCAGTAGTATACCTTGGCCCTTGGAGGCTGGAAACACCATATATTTT. Translated: CASSIPWPLEAGNTIYF.

The chain carries TRBV6-5 and TRBJ2-7, with 11 bases identical to TRBD1. This CDR3 region has 13 residues. The junction had 0 bases not matched to a gene; V was cut back by 6 bases and J by 2 bases. The germline V gene encodes CDR1 MNHEY and CDR2 SVGAGI. The CDR3 sequence is CASRDRGPYEQYF. The CDR3 nucleotides are TGTGCCAGCAGGGACAGGGGGCCCTACGAGCAGTACTTC.

The J gene is TRBJ2-3, the V gene TRBV3-1 (or the pseudogene TRBV3-2); 15 bases are shared with TRBD2. The germline gives CDR1 LGHDT, CDR2 YNNKEL (reference sequence). V dropped 3 bases and J dropped 7; count of bases not matched to a gene: 2. This CDR3 contains 15 residues. The CDR3 sequence: CASSHGTSGGNTQYF. CDR3 coding DNA: TGTGCCAGCAGCCACGGGACTAGCGGGGGGAATACGCAGTATTTT.

This chain links TRBV9 with TRBJ2-3; 7 bases are a match to TRBD1. The CDR3 length is 15 residues. With V trimmed by 1 base and J by 5 bases, 7 bases remained unmatched. The germline CDR1 and CDR2 sequences are SGDLS and YYNGEE. CDR3 in amino acids: CASSVKLRGQDTQYF. As DNA, the CDR3 is TGTGCCAGCAGCGTAAAATTGAGGGGGCAAGATACGCAGTATTTT. The whole variable domain, remainder taken from reference TRBV9 and TRBJ2-3, is DSGVTQTPKHLITATGQRVTLRCSPRSGDLSVYWYQQSLDQGLQFLIQYYNGEERAKGNILERFSAQQFPDLHSELNLSSLELGDSALYFCASSVKLRGQDTQYFGPGTRLTVL.

The chain employs TRBV7-9 and TRBJ2-7, with TRBD1 matching 8 bases. J lost 3 bases, V lost 0 bases, and 4 bases had no gene match. In germline, CDR1 is SEHNR, CDR2 FQNEAQ (reference sequence). CDR3 length: 15 residues. The CDR3 spells CASSLAVGQGYEQYF. The CDR3 DNA follows: TGTGCCAGCAGCTTAGCCGTCGGACAGGGCTACGAGCAGTACTTC.

V gene TRBV7-9 combines with J gene TRBJ2-7, with 7 positions matching TRBD1. The CDR3 totals 13 residues. The J segment lost 4 bases and the V segment lost 5 bases, leaving 5 bases of the junction unmatched. Germline V CDR1 and CDR2: SEHNR, FQNEAQ (reference sequence). Here the CDR3 reads CASSHRQGYEQYF. In DNA, the CDR3 is TGTGCCAGCAGCCACAGACAGGGTTACGAGCAGTACTTC.

The sample holds one count of this clone. This rearrangement joins TRBV29-1 to TRBJ2-7, with a possible D match to TRBD1 (5 bases). The CDR3 covers 13 residues. V was clipped by 3 bases and J by 2 bases, with 11 bases between them. Germline CDR1 reads SQVTM; CDR2 reads ANQGSEA. Written as DNA, the CDR3 is TGCAGCGTTGAGGGGCAGGGTGCCTACGAGCAGTACTTC. This encodes CSVEGQGAYEQYF.

The V gene is TRBV6-5, the J gene TRBJ2-3; 9 bases map to TRBD2. CDR1 is MNHEY and CDR2 is SVGAGI in the germline V gene. CDR3 size: 16 residues. The trim removed 2 bases at V and 4 bases at J, leaving 7 bases unmatched. CDR3 bases: TGTGCCAGCAGTTACGGGATAGCGGGGGAGGCAGATACGCAGTATTTT. Translation gives CASSYGIAGEADTQYF.

The chain uses TRBV19 and TRBJ1-2; no definite D call. CDR3 length: 13 residues. V was cut by 3 bases and J by 5 bases, with 10 bases left in between. Germline V gene data show CDR1 as LNHDA and CDR2 as SQIVND (reference sequence). The CDR3 protein is CASSIKVEYGYTF. The CDR3 nucleotides are TGTGCCAGTAGTATTAAAGTTGAGTATGGCTACACCTTC. The full variable domain, completed using reference TRBV19 and TRBJ1-2, is DGGITQSPKYLFRKEGQNVTLSCEQNLNHDAMYWYRQDPGQGLRLIYYSQIVNDFQKGDIAEGYSVSREKKESFPLTVTSAQKNPTAFYLCASSIKVEYGYTFGSGTRLTVV.

The chain links TRBV27 to TRBJ1-6, with D perhaps matching TRBD1 (5 bases). CDR1 and CDR2 from the germline V gene are MNHEY and SMNVEV (reference sequence). The CDR3 contains 16 residues. The ends were cut back, 6 bases at V and 7 bases at J, with 19 bases in the middle. The CDR3 here is CASSPPTGRGNSPLHF. CDR3 coding DNA: TGTGCCAGCAGCCCACCCACCGGGAGGGGAAATTCACCCCTCCACTTT.

This clone was found once. This chain joins TRBV6-1 and TRBJ1-1, with a tentative D call TRBD1 (6 bases). V was cut by 0 bases and J by 6 bases, with 23 bases left in between. CDR1 is MNHNS and CDR2 is SASEGT in the germline V gene. This CDR3 has 18 residues. The CDR3 spells CASSEARSRQVLGAEAFF. The DNA of the CDR3 is TGTGCCAGCAGTGAAGCGCGCTCTCGACAGGTTCTGGGGGCTGAAGCTTTCTTT.

This rearrangement joins TRBV28 to TRBJ1-5; weak D call: TRBD1 (5 bases). V was pared by 6 bases and J by 6 bases, with 18 bases between. CDR3 length equals 15 residues. In germline, CDR1 is MDHEN, CDR2 SYDVKM. The DNA for the CDR3 is TGTGCCAGCAGCTACGGACAAGGGTTTAGTCAGCCCCAGCATTTT. Its protein is CASSYGQGFSQPQHF.

The chain carries TRBV24-1 and TRBJ2-1, with 15 bases identical to TRBD2. V lost 1 base and J lost 1; bases outside the gene matches: 10. The CDR3 consists of 21 residues. The germline CDR1 and CDR2 sequences are KGHDR and SFDVKD. The CDR3 sequence is CATSDFPPGLAGGWSYNEQFF. The CDR3, as DNA: TGTGCCACCAGTGATTTCCCACCGGGACTAGCGGGGGGTTGGTCCTACAATGAGCAGTTCTTC.

The chain is built from TRBV7-2 and TRBJ1-5, with a possible D match to TRBD1 (5 bases). Germline lookup yields CDR1 SGHTA and CDR2 FQGNSA. The CDR3 has 13 amino acids. Trimming left V 5 bases short and J 10 bases short, with 15 bases between. The chain's CDR3 is CASSLGEGNPQHF. DNA for the CDR3: TGTGCCAGCAGCCTAGGGGAGGGGAACCCCCAGCATTTT.

This chain joins TRBV4-3 and TRBJ1-3; the match to TRBD1 covers 8 bases. Germline V gene sequence: CDR1 LGHNA, CDR2 YSLEER. Trimming cost V 0 bases and J 3 bases; bases outside gene matches: 10. The CDR3 totals 18 residues. As DNA, the CDR3 is TGCGCCAGCAGCCAAGATGCCAACCCAGGGGGCTATGGAAACACCATATATTTT. Translation gives CASSQDANPGGYGNTIYF.

This chain connects TRBV19 to TRBJ1-2; D perhaps matches TRBD1 (6 bases). Trimming shortened V by 4 bases and J by 8 bases, and 11 bases separated the two germline ends. The CDR3 length is 12 residues. Germline V CDR1 and CDR2: LNHDA, SQIVND (reference sequence). This CDR3 is CASSRGGTGYTF. The CDR3 region has the DNA TGTGCCAGTAGTAGGGGGGGGACAGGCTACACCTTC.

This rearrangement joins TRBV19 to TRBJ1-2; D unclear. The CDR3 is made up of 14 amino acids. The V end lost 5 bases, the J end lost 4 bases, and 14 bases lay between the germline ends. Per the germline V gene, CDR1 is LNHDA and CDR2 is SQIVND (reference sequence). CDR3: CASSPRTGSYGYTF. DNA of the CDR3: TGTGCCAGTAGTCCTAGGACGGGATCCTATGGCTACACCTTC. The variable domain in full, with the rest retrieved from reference TRBV19 and TRBJ1-2, is DGGITQSPKYLFRKEGQNVTLSCEQNLNHDAMYWYRQDPGQGLRLIYYSQIVNDFQKGDIAEGYSVSREKKESFPLTVTSAQKNPTAFYLCASSPRTGSYGYTFGSGTRLTVV.

The chain has TRBV24-1 and TRBJ1-6, with 9 bases fitting TRBD1. The junction had 3 bases not matched to a gene; V was cut back by 5 bases and J by 8 bases. The germline V gene has CDR1 KGHDR and CDR2 SFDVKD. The CDR3 sequence is 14 residues long. The CDR3 is CATSGTGDDSPLHF. The CDR3, as DNA: TGTGCCACCAGTGGGACAGGGGACGATTCACCCCTCCACTTT.

The chain couples TRBV15 to TRBJ2-3, with 14 bases matching TRBD2. Germline lookup yields CDR1 LNHNV and CDR2 YYDKDF (reference sequence). The CDR3 runs 16 residues. Losses at the gene ends were 3 bases for V and 4 bases for J; bases not matched to a gene: 3. The CDR3 sequence: CATSRTSGGAADTQYF. CDR3 nucleotides: TGTGCCACCAGCAGGACTAGCGGGGGGGCAGCAGATACGCAGTATTTT.

The V gene is TRBV10-1, the J gene TRBJ2-7, with 11 bases matching TRBD1. This CDR3 spans 13 amino acids. V was clipped by 5 bases and J by 5 bases; unmatched bases: 2. Germline values: CDR1 WNHNN, CDR2 SYGVQD (reference sequence). CDR3 loop: CASSRTGGNEQYF. CDR3 bases: TGCGCCAGCAGTCGGACAGGGGGCAACGAGCAGTACTTC.

The chain's CDR3 is CASSFGDRGGNQPQHF. Here the CDR3 DNA reads TGTGCCAGCAGTTTTGGAGACAGGGGTGGCAATCAGCCCCAGCATTTT. This chain uses TRBV28 with TRBJ1-5; 8 nucleotides agree with TRBD1. The trim removed 3 bases at V and 2 bases at J, leaving 6 bases unmatched. The CDR3 totals 16 residues. Looked up from germline, CDR1 is MDHEN and CDR2 is SYDVKM.

V is TRBV19 and J is TRBJ1-1; D gene uncertain. CDR3 length: 15 amino acids. V was trimmed by 2 bases and J by 2 bases, leaving 12 bases between them. Germline-derived CDR1 and CDR2 are LNHDA and SQIVND (reference sequence). The CDR3 loop is CASSISPWANTEAFF. Written as DNA, the CDR3 is TGTGCCAGTAGTATATCCCCGTGGGCAAACACTGAAGCTTTCTTT. Looking up the rest from reference TRBV19 and TRBJ1-1 gives the full variable domain: DGGITQSPKYLFRKEGQNVTLSCEQNLNHDAMYWYRQDPGQGLRLIYYSQIVNDFQKGDIAEGYSVSREKKESFPLTVTSAQKNPTAFYLCASSISPWANTEAFFGQGTRLTVV.

The chain links TRBV6-1 to TRBJ2-2, with D perhaps matching TRBD2 (5 bases). This CDR3 comprises 13 residues. Trimming cost V 3 bases and J 3 bases, with 5 bases left between them. Germline lookup yields CDR1 MNHNS and CDR2 SASEGT. The CDR3 is CASSERDTGELFF. CDR3 nucleotide sequence: TGTGCCAGCAGTGAGAGGGACACCGGGGAGCTGTTTTTT.

The V call is TRBV7-2, the J call TRBJ2-7, with a tentative D call TRBD2 (5 bases). V was pared by 1 base and J by 5 bases, with 18 bases between. The CDR3 contains 16 residues. Per germline, CDR1 SGHTA and CDR2 FQGNSA. CDR3 DNA: TGTGCCAGCAGCTTAGTACGGGGAACTTATACCAACGAGCAGTACTTC. Its protein is CASSLVRGTYTNEQYF. The entire variable domain, with the rest obtained from reference TRBV7-2 and TRBJ2-7, is as follows: GAGVSQSPSNKVTEKGKDVELRCDPISGHTALYWYRQSLGQGLEFLIYFQGNSAPDKSGLPSDRFSAERTGGSVSTLTIQRTQQEDSAVYLCASSLVRGTYTNEQYFGPGTRLTVT.